Presented here are 17 T cell receptor beta chains from one specimen sequenced in a study of blood T cells in healthy people across ages. The use of a sample-barcoded 5' primer and a J-beta primer mix characterized a second PCR of about 7 to 12 cycles. TCRdb fed the 5' RACE reads into MiXCR, producing one record per CDR3 protein. The top ten clones hold 6.5% to 8.5% of a sample with around 1.7 million distinct CDR3 sequences, about 28% of them seen once. Sequencing was carried out using blood. The receptors were gathered from a young woman in good health.

This chain joins TRBV20-1 and TRBJ2-3; unclear D gene. V dropped 6 bases and J dropped 6 bases, with 19 bases sitting between them. The CDR3 contains 14 residues. Germline CDR1 reads DFQATT; CDR2 reads SNEGSKA (reference sequence). CDR3 residues: CSAVPPSTRDTQYF. CDR3 DNA: TGCAGTGCCGTTCCCCCCAGTACCAGGGATACGCAGTATTTT.

The J gene is TRBJ1-1, the V gene TRBV20-1, with 7 nucleotides matching TRBD1. V was clipped by 3 bases and J by 3 bases; unmatched bases: 4. In germline, CDR1 is DFQATT, CDR2 SNEGSKA (reference sequence). The CDR3 runs 13 residues. As DNA, the CDR3 is TGCAGTGCTAGGGACAGGAGTGACACTGAAGCTTTCTTT. This encodes CSARDRSDTEAFF.

The chain employs TRBV10-2 and TRBJ2-2; D is perhaps TRBD1 or TRBD2 (6 bases each). Trimming took 6 bases from V and 4 from J, leaving 9 bases between them. This CDR3 is 13 amino acids long. Germline CDR1 is WSHSY and CDR2 is SAAADI. CDR3 protein: CASRSGATGELFF. CDR3 sequence (DNA): TGCGCCAGCAGGTCGGGGGCCACCGGGGAGCTGTTTTTT.

About this clonotype: A single base separates this from a much larger clone, so it may be a read error. The V gene is TRBV5-1, the J gene TRBJ2-7; D tentatively fits TRBD1 or TRBD2 (5 bases each). The CDR3 contains 14 residues. Per germline, CDR1 SGHRS and CDR2 YFSETQ. V lost 4 bases and J lost 2, with 13 bases in between. This chain's CDR3 is CASSPGASPYEQYF. The CDR3 coding sequence is TGCGCCAGCAGCCCCGGGGCTAGCCCCTACGAGCAGTACTTC.

This clonotype was counted a few times. This chain uses TRBV7-2 with TRBJ2-1, with D possibly being TRBD1 or TRBD2 (6 bases each). The germline V and J ends were trimmed by 8 bases and 7 bases, with 21 bases remaining between them. The CDR3 spans 15 residues. CDR1 SGHTA and CDR2 FQGNSA come from the germline V gene. CDR3 sequence (DNA): TGTGCCAGCTGGCCCGGGGGCCTCGGAGTTAATGAGCAGTTCTTC. The encoded protein is CASWPGGLGVNEQFF.

This clonotype was observed a few times. V and J are TRBV12-3 or TRBV12-4 and TRBJ2-6, with 7 bases identical to TRBD1. Unmatched junction bases numbered 18, after V lost 3 bases and J lost 4 bases. The CDR3 sequence is 20 residues long. CDR3 DNA sequence: TGTGCCAGCAGTTTGGTCCCCGGGACAGCCATTCCGGGGGGGGCCAACGTCCTGACTTTC. It is translated as CASSLVPGTAIPGGANVLTF.

This chain uses TRBV2 with TRBJ2-7; the match to TRBD2 covers 9 bases. CDR3 length equals 15 residues. Germline V gene data show CDR1 as SNHLY and CDR2 as FYNNEI. V was pared by 8 bases and J by 7 bases, with 15 bases of the junction left unmatched. The CDR3 DNA reads TGTGCCAGCTTTCCGGGACTAGCTGCCTACAATGAGCAGTACTTC. It is translated as CASFPGLAAYNEQYF. Complete variable domain (other parts from reference TRBV2 and TRBJ2-7): EPEVTQTPSHQVTQMGQEVILRCVPISNHLYFYWYRQILGQKVEFLVSFYNNEISEKSEIFDDQFSVERPDGSNFTLKIRSTKLEDSAMYFCASFPGLAAYNEQYFGPGTRLTVT.

Note on this clonotype: This may come from a read error, since a much larger clone is one base off. A read error is likely, as this CDR3 ends without the conserved phenylalanine or tryptophan. The chain employs TRBV12-3 or TRBV12-4 and TRBJ2-2; possible D gene TRBD2, 6 bases. The CDR3 length is 15 residues. Trimming left V 0 bases short and J 4 bases short, with 9 bases between. CDR3 protein: CASSLAGGLTGELFL. DNA of the CDR3: TGTGCCAGCAGTTTAGCGGGAGGCCTCACCGGGGAGCTGTTTCTT.

This chain connects TRBV20-1 to TRBJ2-2; D assignment may be TRBD1 or TRBD2 (5 bases each). V was trimmed by 1 base and J by 5 bases, leaving 17 bases between them. The CDR3 consists of 16 residues. CDR1 and CDR2 (germline): DFQATT, SNEGSKA (reference sequence). The CDR3 sequence: CSARGPGLARTGELFF. In nucleotides, the CDR3 is TGCAGTGCTAGAGGACCGGGGCTAGCTAGGACCGGGGAGCTGTTTTTT.

In its sample, this clonotype was seen a few times. A junction boundary mismatches the germline segment, possibly from a read error. The V gene is TRBV27, the J gene TRBJ2-1; 7 nucleotides align to TRBD2. Germline V lookup: CDR1 MNHEY, CDR2 SMNVEV (reference sequence). The length of the CDR3 is 19 residues. The CDR3 DNA reads as TGTGCCAGCGGTTTATATGGGATCCGGGGCGGGAGCTCCTACAATGAGCAGTTCTTC. Its protein is CASGLYGIRGGSSYNEQFF.

The table lists this clonotype with a count of one. The J gene is TRBJ1-3, the V gene TRBV11-1; TRBD1 might be the D (6 bases). The V end was cut by 5 bases, the J end by 6 bases, with 14 bases between. Germline lookup yields CDR1 SGHAT and CDR2 FQDESV (reference sequence). This CDR3 contains 14 residues. CDR3 in DNA: TGTGCCAGCAGCCACCGACAGGTCGCAAACACCATATATTTT. As protein: CASSHRQVANTIYF.

The table lists this clonotype with many counts. The chain has TRBV20-1 and TRBJ2-1, with TRBD1 identical over 10 bases. The V gene end was trimmed by 3 bases and the J gene end by 7 bases; junction bases not matched to a gene: 12. The CDR3 runs 16 residues. Germline assignment: CDR1 DFQATT and CDR2 SNEGSKA (reference sequence). The CDR3 DNA reads TGCAGTGCTAGCAGAGCCGACGGGACAGGGGTGAATGAGCAGTTCTTC. Protein: CSASRADGTGVNEQFF.

The rearrangement joins TRBV7-2 to TRBJ2-7; no clear D gene. The CDR3 sequence is 13 residues long. The germline V gene has CDR1 SGHTA and CDR2 FQGNSA. The V gene lost 6 bases and the J gene lost 2 bases, with 11 bases spanning the gap. CDR3 sequence reads: CASRRLATYEQYF. DNA of the CDR3: TGTGCCAGCAGAAGACTGGCGACCTACGAGCAGTACTTC.

As regards this clonotype: A junction end diverges from the germline sequence, so it may reflect a read error. J is TRBJ1-6 and V is TRBV19; tentatively, D is TRBD1 (5 bases). Per germline, CDR1 LNHDA and CDR2 SQIVND (reference sequence). This CDR3 has 16 residues. The CDR3 bases are TGTGCCAGTCGCGCCCTTCAGGGAGGCTATAATTCGCCCCTCCACTTT. Translation: CASRALQGGYNSPLHF.

This clonotype came up a few times. The chain combines TRBV12-3 or TRBV12-4 with TRBJ2-1; D uncertain. The V end was cut by 7 bases, the J end by 3 bases, with 10 bases between. The CDR3 consists of 13 residues. The CDR3: CASTQSHYNEQFF. As DNA, the CDR3 is TGTGCCAGCACTCAGTCCCACTACAATGAGCAGTTCTTC.

This clonotype was seen a few times. The chain employs TRBV11-2 and TRBJ2-5; D is perhaps TRBD1 (8 bases). V lost 5 bases, J lost 5 bases, and 18 bases lay in between. The CDR3 extends over 15 amino acids. Germline V CDR1 and CDR2: SGHAT, FQNNGV. CDR3 in amino acids: CASSDGQGGFETQYF. The CDR3 coding sequence is TGTGCCAGCAGCGACGGACAGGGAGGGTTTGAGACCCAGTACTTC.

This clonotype was detected ten times or more. The chain is built from TRBV15 and TRBJ1-2, with 7 positions matching TRBD1. The CDR3 covers 14 residues. The V segment lost 4 bases and the J segment 8 bases; nucleotides outside the gene matches: 10. From germline, CDR1 is LNHNV and CDR2 YYDKDF (reference sequence). The CDR3, as DNA: TGTGCCACCAGCACAAACTCAGGGGGTCGAGGCTACACCTTC. Its protein product is CATSTNSGGRGYTF.